Sequencing of this TCR beta chain was carried out in a study of shared clonotypes between healthy human individuals (TCRdb year 2020). Study-wide context: A few men and two women, aged 18 to 49 years, made up the cohort. Per donor, three plates each were used for CD4 naive and CD4 memory, two for CD8 naive, and one for CD8 memory. Per donor, leukapheresis produced somewhere between about 0.94 and 10 billion PBMCs. To increase sequencing depth and limit assay-specific biases, TCR repertoire library preparation and sequencing were carried out by different laboratories using diverse techniques. To estimate repertoire size and how much clonotypes are shared between individuals, the study performed deep sequencing of blood TCR repertoires from a few healthy adults.

As to this clone: No cognate antigen has been identified for it. Per-base quality was not reported, and no clone a single base away is much larger than it.

The V and J ends are trimmed by 1 base and 4 bases, leaving 29 bases between them. The CDR3 numbers 21 residues from cysteine through phenylalanine. Only the CDR3 region is kept as DNA, spanning 63 bases read in frame from base 1. CDR1 LGHNA and CDR2 YSLEER were looked up in the germline V gene. Using the deep immunoSEQ assay, TCR CDR3 regions were amplified from genomic DNA by multiplex PCR. Extracted genomic DNA from each cell subset was distributed evenly across all wells of several immunoSEQ 96-well plates, and each plate was treated as a replicate. For sorted subsets, about 200 ng genomic DNA, equal to some 30,000 T cell genomes, was loaded into each replicate PCR. Purified libraries were quantified with a Qubit 3.0 fluorometer, sized on a Bioanalyzer 2100, and re-quantified with the KAPA Library Quantification kit. Every immunoSEQ 96-well plate was sequenced on a separate single-read 150-cycle Illumina NextSeq 550 flow cell. For the original study's pipeline: The immunoSEQ output contained only junctional sequences without quality scores, so filtering could not match that applied to full-length reads. To assign V/J genes and CDR3, sequences were annotated using PyIR, a Python wrapper for IgBLAST v1.9, with IMGT germline references. Reads with weak V/J assignments (E-value above 1e-6), missing CDR3, stop codons, out-of-frame junctions, or ambiguous translated residues were removed. V3J clonotypes were defined as sequences sharing the same inferred V gene, J gene, and CDR3 amino acid sequence. Percentage overlap between repertoires was calculated by dividing the number of shared unique clonotypes by the size of the smaller repertoire. RTK rarefaction, the Chao1 estimator, and Recon v2.1 estimates of unobserved clonotypes were used to assess repertoire richness. Generation probabilities were computed with OLGA for all TCRbeta clonotypes obtained by the gDNA method from four donors. TCRdb carries this immuneACCESS record with in-frame sequences only. Its versions omit some clonotypes, under half of them owing to an unresolved V gene in the studies checked, with the rest unexplained. V and J calls and clone size are copied from that table; D and trimming were computed from the DNA. The sample table contains about 680,000 clones; only one count was recorded for about 92% of them. The top ten clones comprise about 24% of the sample.

What the authors observed across the whole study: Across several donors, about 5% of naive CD4, approximately 4% of naive CD8, about 2% of memory CD4, and roughly 0.41% of memory CD8 clonotypes were shared. Compared with non-shared clonotypes, the clonotypes found in all four sorted-subset donors had higher generation probabilities. Even with the large sequencing depth, rarefaction of the sorted-subset datasets indicated that sequencing was incomplete. Only blood was sampled, and tissue TCR repertoires likely differ from those in blood. Larger estimated clonotype richness was generally found for naive subsets than for memory subsets. Because the study included only a small number of donors, the genetic and exposure-history diversity represented was limited. Pairwise subsampling indicated that sequencing depth was expected to affect the degree of clonotype sharing among donors.

For the CD8 naive samples, CD45RO-negative cells were positively selected for CCR7, yielding a CD45RA+CCR7+ population from which TemRA cells were excluded. The donors were healthy, HIV-negative adults with no recently reported acute infections or vaccinations. Every donor was a Caucasian adult residing in Nashville, Tennessee, USA. After blood collection by leukapheresis, PBMCs were isolated using Ficoll-Histopaque density gradient centrifugation and then cryopreserved in the vapor phase of liquid nitrogen. Analytical flow cytometry was used to check the purity and quantity of each magnetically sorted T cell population. Genomic DNA was isolated from every sorted fraction and measured by UV absorbance on a Nanodrop 2000c.

The sequenced material came from naive CD8+ T cells sorted from blood. Explained via the paper, the cell subset or site label denotes: CD45RA+CCR7+. This TCR was sampled from a man younger than 45 in good health. The V gene is TRBV4-3 and the J gene is TRBJ2-1; the D gene is not confidently resolved. The nucleotide sequence reads as follows: TGCGCCAGCAGCCAAGGCTCTTCCCCTCCCCTCCGTAGGATTGGGTACAATGAGCAGTTCTTC. This sequence encodes CASSQGSSPPLRRIGYNEQFF.